This T cell receptor (beta chain) was observed in a study of shared clonotypes between healthy human individuals. On this clone: Its antigen is undetermined.

Germline V gene lookup returns CDR1 SQVTM and CDR2 ANQGSEA. This CDR3 spans 12 amino acids. V lost 4 bases and J lost 2, with 9 bases in between. Points from the study as a whole: Since donors were few, the genetic and exposure-history diversity represented was limited. Larger estimated richness was generally seen in naive subsets than in memory subsets. Although depth was large, rarefaction showed that sequencing of the sorted subsets was incomplete.

Only in-frame clones appear in the TCRdb table, and some are missing; sequencing was by immunoSEQ multiplex PCR. This sample has about 1.5 million clones, with around 98% found just once. This receptor was obtained from a man aged 25 to 40 in good health. The chain is built from TRBV29-1 and TRBJ2-7, with D maybe TRBD2 (6 bases). Sequencing was carried out using naive CD4+ T cells sorted from blood. Subset described: CD45RA+ positively selected. The CDR3 DNA is TGCAGCGTTGTGGGGGGTACCTACGAGCAGTACTTC. It codes for CSVVGGTYEQYF.